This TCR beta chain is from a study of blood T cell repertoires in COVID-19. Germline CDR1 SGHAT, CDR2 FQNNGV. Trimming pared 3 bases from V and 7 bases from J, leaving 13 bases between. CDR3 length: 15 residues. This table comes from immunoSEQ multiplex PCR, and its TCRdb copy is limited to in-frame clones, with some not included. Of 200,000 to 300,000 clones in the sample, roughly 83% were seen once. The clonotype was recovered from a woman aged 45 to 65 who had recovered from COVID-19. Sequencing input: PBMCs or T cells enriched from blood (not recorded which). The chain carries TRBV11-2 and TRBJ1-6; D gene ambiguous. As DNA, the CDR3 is TGTGCCAGCAGCTTTGGGGAGGGCGCGAATTCACCCCTCCACTTT. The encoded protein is CASSFGEGANSPLHF.